Listed below are T cell receptor beta chains from one sample, sequenced in a study of blood T cells in healthy people across ages. TCRdb reprocessed the 5' RACE reads with MiXCR, giving one entry per CDR3 protein. This table has hundreds of thousands of distinct CDR3 sequences, approximately 29% appearing once. The specimen sequenced was blood. The receptors here all came from a woman of 80 years or more in good health. The CDR3 runs from the conserved cysteine through the conserved F or W. The D gene is left open where the match is weak. Expanded clones get a size class; other rows say once, few or many, or leave the size out.

DNA	CDR3	D	V	size	J	length
TGCAGTGCTCAAAGTGGGGGACGCTACTACGAGCAGTACTTC	CSAQSGGRYYEQYF	-	TRBV20-1	many	TRBJ2-7	14
TGTGCCAGCAGCCCATGGACTAGCGGGGGGCCTAACAATGAGCAGTTCTTC	CASSPWTSGGPNNEQFF	TRBD2	TRBV3-1	-	TRBJ2-1	17
TGTGCCAGCAGTTCACAGGGTAAATCTTACAATGAGCAGTTCTTC	CASSSQGKSYNEQFF	-	TRBV28	many	TRBJ2-1	15
TGCAGTACCTCCCCTTCTGGGGCCAACGTCCTGACTTTC	CSTSPSGANVLTF	-	TRBV20-1	many	TRBJ2-6	13
TGTGCCAGCAGCTTCCCGCCGGAGGATGAGCAGTTCTTC	CASSFPPEDEQFF	-	TRBV7-3	many	TRBJ2-1	13
TGTGCCAGCAGCTCCGAAGGGGGTTTTCGGAACGGCTACACCTTC	CASSSEGGFRNGYTF	-	TRBV13	-	TRBJ1-2	15
TGTGCCAGTTCCCATGGCCTTGGGGAGCAGTACTTC	CASSHGLGEQYF	-	TRBV2	many	TRBJ2-7	12
TGTGCCAGCAGTTTAGGGGTGGGGGGGGAGACCCAGTACTTC	CASSLGVGGETQYF	TRBD2	TRBV12-3/TRBV12-4	many	TRBJ2-5	14
TGTGCCAGCAGCTCGGGAGGGGGGACCTATGGCTACACCTTC	CASSSGGGTYGYTF	-	TRBV13	-	TRBJ1-2	14
TGCGCCAGCAGCTTGAGCCTGACTAGCGGCCAAGAGACCCAGTACTTC	CASSLSLTSGQETQYF	TRBD2	TRBV5-1	few	TRBJ2-5	16
TGTGCCAGCAGCTATACAGGAACACCCTACGAGCAGTACTTC	CASSYTGTPYEQYF	-	TRBV5-6	many	TRBJ2-7	14
TGCAGTGCTGATCACGGGACAGTTCGCACAGATACGCAGTATTTT	CSADHGTVRTDTQYF	TRBD1	TRBV20-1	many	TRBJ2-3	15
TGCAGTGCTAGAGTTGGTTGGCCGGTCGGAGCGGGGGGGCGGGAGACCCAGTACTTC	CSARVGWPVGAGGRETQYF	TRBD2	TRBV20-1	many	TRBJ2-5	19
TGCAGTGCTCGACCGTCCTTTTACCAAGAGACCCAGTACTTC	CSARPSFYQETQYF	-	TRBV20-1	-	TRBJ2-5	14
TGTGCCAGCAGCGGTCAGAGTGCGGATGAAAAACTGTTTTTT	CASSGQSADEKLFF	-	TRBV3-1	many	TRBJ1-4	14
TGTGCCAGCAGTTCCGGGCCGGGAAACACCATATATTTT	CASSSGPGNTIYF	-	TRBV12-3/TRBV12-4	-	TRBJ1-3	13
TGTGCCAGCAGGTTTCCCGGGGGACGCGGCCACGAGCAGTACTTC	CASRFPGGRGHEQYF	-	TRBV12-3/TRBV12-4	-	TRBJ2-7	15
TGCAGTGCGACCCTAGGAGGGTTCGTAGGCGAGCAGTACTTC	CSATLGGFVGEQYF	-	TRBV20-1	-	TRBJ2-7	14
TGCAGTGCTAGGACAGGGGGGGGCGCGGCTAACTATGGCTACACCTTC	CSARTGGGAANYGYTF	TRBD1	TRBV20-1	many	TRBJ1-2	16
TGTGCCAGCAGCTTGGAGTATGGAGGCGAGACCCAGTACTTC	CASSLEYGGETQYF	-	TRBV5-4	many	TRBJ2-5	14
TGTGCCAGCAGCCTAGGGACAGACGGCACTGAAGCTTTCTTT	CASSLGTDGTEAFF	TRBD1	TRBV3-1	-	TRBJ1-1	14
TGTGCCAGCAGTCAGCGGGAGTCCAATGAGCAGTTCTTC	CASSQRESNEQFF	TRBD2	TRBV6-5	few	TRBJ2-1	13
TGTGCCAGCAGTGCCGAGATTCAGGGCATCTATGGCTACACCTTC	CASSAEIQGIYGYTF	-	TRBV6-1	-	TRBJ1-2	15
TGTGCCTGGAGTGGCGCATTGGGCGGCTACACCTTC	CAWSGALGGYTF	-	TRBV30	few	TRBJ1-2	12
TGTGCCAGCAGACTGGAGCTTGGCAATCAGCCCCAGCATTTT	CASRLELGNQPQHF	-	TRBV6-1	-	TRBJ1-5	14
TGTGCCAGCAGTCGGACAGAGACCTACGAGCAGTACTTC	CASSRTETYEQYF	-	TRBV12-3/TRBV12-4	many	TRBJ2-7	13
TGTGTCATCAGTCCGGGACAGGGGAGCACTGAAGCTTTCTTT	CVISPGQGSTEAFF	TRBD1	TRBV10-3	-	TRBJ1-1	14
TGTGCCAACACTGGTACGGTCGCAAATCAGCCCCAGCATTTT	CANTGTVANQPQHF	-	TRBV6-2/TRBV6-3	-	TRBJ1-5	14
TGTGCCAGCGGGTTAATCAGTGGTTACGAGCAGTACTTC	CASGLISGYEQYF	-	TRBV7-8	many	TRBJ2-7	13
TGTGCCAGCAGCTTAAGGGCGGGGAATCGAGACTACAATGAGCAGTTCTTC	CASSLRAGNRDYNEQFF	-	TRBV7-6	many	TRBJ2-1	17
TGCAGTGCAACTCGGACAGGGGGGCCTGATCAGCCCCAGCATTTT	CSATRTGGPDQPQHF	TRBD1	TRBV20-1	-	TRBJ1-5	15
TGTGCCAGCAGAGACCCGGGACAGGGGGCGCTGACTGAAGCTTTCTTT	CASRDPGQGALTEAFF	TRBD1	TRBV28	many	TRBJ1-1	16
TGCAGTGCTAGCGAGACCCGGCTCGAGTCTAGCACAGATACGCAGTATTTT	CSASETRLESSTDTQYF	-	TRBV20-1	-	TRBJ2-3	17
TGCGCCAGCAGCTTGTCCCCAACAGGGGAGGGAAACATTCAGTACTTC	CASSLSPTGEGNIQYF	-	TRBV5-1	-	TRBJ2-4	16
TGCAGTGCTTATACCGGGACTAGATTCGGCGAGCAGTACTTC	CSAYTGTRFGEQYF	TRBD2	TRBV20-1	many	TRBJ2-7	14
TGTGCCAGCACCCACCGAGGCGGACAGGGGGGCACTTATCAGCCCCAGCATTTT	CASTHRGGQGGTYQPQHF	TRBD1	TRBV7-2	many	TRBJ1-5	18
TGTGCCAGCAGCCCGGGGCTAGCGGGGGGTTCTAGCACAGATACGCAGTATTTT	CASSPGLAGGSSTDTQYF	TRBD2	TRBV7-2	many	TRBJ2-3	18
TGTGCCAGCATCACCCCGGGGGGGACTGAAGCTTTCTTT	CASITPGGTEAFF	-	TRBV6-5	many	TRBJ1-1	13
TGCGCCAGCAGCTTCTCGGTGGGCCGCACAGATACGCAGTATTTT	CASSFSVGRTDTQYF	-	TRBV5-1	many	TRBJ2-3	15
TGTGCCAGCAGCCAAGGGGTGACGGACATCTACGAGCAGTACTTC	CASSQGVTDIYEQYF	-	TRBV3-1	many	TRBJ2-7	15
TGCAGTGCCCGGAATTCTGACAGGGGATATGGCTACACCTTC	CSARNSDRGYGYTF	TRBD1	TRBV20-1	-	TRBJ1-2	14
TGTGCCAGCAGTACCCGGGGCGACTCCTACGAGCAGTACTTC	CASSTRGDSYEQYF	-	TRBV3-1	many	TRBJ2-7	14
TGTGCCAGCAGTGCCCCTGGGGCCGACGAGCAGTACTTC	CASSAPGADEQYF	-	TRBV6-6	many	TRBJ2-7	13
TGTGCCAGCAGTGAACATGACAGCAATCAGCCCCAGCATTTT	CASSEHDSNQPQHF	-	TRBV2	few	TRBJ1-5	14
TGTGCCACCCAATCTGGGGACCGATACGAGCAGTACTTC	CATQSGDRYEQYF	-	TRBV28	many	TRBJ2-7	13
TGTGCCATCAGGGGGGACAGCACAGATACGCAGTATTTT	CAIRGDSTDTQYF	-	TRBV10-3	many	TRBJ2-3	13
TGTGCCAGCAGTTTTGGGAGGGAATCCCTCTCCTACGAGCAGTACTTC	CASSFGRESLSYEQYF	TRBD2	TRBV28	-	TRBJ2-7	16
TGTGCCAGCAGTATCGGACAAGTGAGCACAGATGTGCAGTATTTC	CASSIGQVSTDVQYF	-	TRBV12-3/TRBV12-4	-	TRBJ2-3	15
TGTGCCAGCAGTTACCTAGCGGGAGCAGATGAGCAGTTCTTC	CASSYLAGADEQFF	TRBD2	TRBV6-5	-	TRBJ2-1	14
TGTGCCAGCAGCGTAGCGGCGGGGGGGCCGTACGAGCAGTACTTC	CASSVAAGGPYEQYF	TRBD2	TRBV9	many	TRBJ2-7	15